What follows are 17 T cell receptor beta chains derived from one specimen sequenced in a study of blood T cells in healthy people across ages. A second roughly 7 to 12 cycle PCR used barcoded and J-beta primers. Each CDR3 protein gets one entry after TCRdb re-called the 5' RACE reads with MiXCR. The repertoire holds about 630,000 distinct CDR3 sequences, with 20% to 25% as singletons. What was sequenced was blood. The source is a man aged 65-85 years in good health.

The chain carries TRBV19 and TRBJ2-5, with 9 bases identical to TRBD1. The DNA end is a closer match to TRBJ2-7, so the J assignment may be wrong. The CDR3 has 16 residues. CDR1 and CDR2 from the germline V gene are LNHDA and SQIVND (reference sequence). The CDR3 spells CASSIDPGQGPYEQYF. CDR3 nucleotide sequence: TGTGCCAGTAGTATAGACCCCGGACAGGGGCCCTACGAGCAGTACTTC.

The gene calls are TRBV28 and TRBJ2-6; D is undetermined. The CDR3 contains 14 residues. Germline V gene lookup returns CDR1 MDHEN and CDR2 SYDVKM. V gave up 9 bases and J gave up 4 bases, with 13 bases separating them. The CDR3 DNA reads as TGTGCCAGTAAAACAGTCGACGGGGCCAACGTCCTGACTTTC. This sequence encodes CASKTVDGANVLTF.

This clonotype was observed a handful of times. J is TRBJ2-5 and V is TRBV5-1; 10 bases line up with TRBD2. With V trimmed by 1 base and J by 4 bases, 7 bases remained unmatched. The V gene's germline CDR1 is SGHRS and CDR2 YFSETQ. This CDR3 has 16 amino acids. Here the CDR3 reads CASSLMPSGSGETQYF. DNA of the CDR3: TGCGCCAGCAGCTTGATGCCTAGCGGGAGTGGAGAGACCCAGTACTTC.

The rearrangement uses TRBV20-1 and TRBJ2-3; 10 positions agree with TRBD2. The CDR3 totals 15 residues. V trimming: 1 base; J trimming: 3 bases; junction bases outside the gene matches: 4. The V gene's germline CDR1 is DFQATT and CDR2 SNEGSKA (reference sequence). In DNA form, the CDR3 reads TGCAGTGCTAGAGGCCCTAGCGGGAGTACAGATACGCAGTATTTT. Translation gives CSARGPSGSTDTQYF.

This clonotype was observed many times. This chain joins TRBV29-1 and TRBJ2-5, with TRBD2 as a possible D gene (5 bases). The CDR3 spans 12 residues. CDR1 SQVTM and CDR2 ANQGSEA come from the germline V gene. The V end lost 7 bases, the J end lost 1 base, and 10 bases lay between the germline ends. CDR3 residues: CSGGRGQETQYF. CDR3 in DNA: TGCAGCGGAGGACGGGGCCAAGAGACCCAGTACTTC.

This clonotype was detected a few times. The V call is TRBV15, the J call TRBJ1-1, with D maybe TRBD1 (5 bases). The V and J ends lost 6 bases and 4 bases respectively, with 12 bases between them. The CDR3 runs 13 residues. Per germline, CDR1 LNHNV and CDR2 YYDKDF (reference sequence). CDR3 residues: CATRSDSLTEAFF. The CDR3 nucleotides read TGTGCCACCAGGAGTGACAGCCTCACTGAAGCTTTCTTT.

Here the CDR3 DNA reads TGTGCCAGCAGCTTAGATCCGCAAGATACGCAGTATTTT. The encoded protein is CASSLDPQDTQYF. The genes are TRBV7-2 and TRBJ2-3; no clear D. Germline V gene sequence: CDR1 SGHTA, CDR2 FQGNSA. V was pared by 1 base and J by 5 bases, with 7 bases between. There are 13 residues in the CDR3.

This clonotype was observed a handful of times. The chain couples TRBV20-1 to TRBJ2-2; 12 bases agree with TRBD2. Unmatched junction bases numbered 12, after V lost 3 bases and J lost 7 bases. This CDR3 has 17 residues. Germline V gene lookup returns CDR1 DFQATT and CDR2 SNEGSKA (reference sequence). CDR3: CSARALSSGRAFGELFF. For the CDR3, the DNA is TGCAGTGCTAGGGCCCTTTCTAGCGGGAGGGCCTTCGGGGAGCTGTTTTTT.

The chain employs TRBV27 and TRBJ1-2, with D perhaps matching TRBD1 (5 bases). Trimming left V 3 bases short and J 8 bases short, with 13 bases between. The CDR3 consists of 13 residues. From germline, CDR1 is MNHEY and CDR2 SMNVEV (reference sequence). The CDR3 DNA is TGTGCCAGCAGTTTTAGGGGTCTTGCGGGCTACACCTTC. Residues: CASSFRGLAGYTF.

This clonotype appeared many times. The rearrangement joins TRBV7-3 to TRBJ2-7; a weak D match, TRBD1 (5 bases). V was pared by 2 bases and J by 7 bases, with 12 bases between. The CDR3 loop spans 13 amino acids. The germline CDR1 and CDR2 sequences are SGHTA and FQGTGA. CDR3 coding DNA: TGTGCCAGCAGCTTAGACAGAGCTGGGGAGCAGTACTTC. Protein: CASSLDRAGEQYF.

This clonotype occurred a few times. A much more abundant neighbour one base away suggests this may be a read error. The rearrangement uses TRBV27 and TRBJ2-4; 8 bases are a match to TRBD1. Germline loops: CDR1 MNHEY, CDR2 SMNVEV (reference sequence). Trimming at V came to 5 bases and at J to 7 bases, leaving 7 bases not matched to a gene. This CDR3 has 14 amino acids. The CDR3, as DNA: TGTGCCAGCAGTCCCGGGACAGGAGCTAACATTCAGTACTTC. It specifies CASSPGTGANIQYF.

This clonotype was recorded a few times. The chain has TRBV7-3 and TRBJ2-5, with 10 nucleotides matching TRBD2. Germline values: CDR1 SGHTA, CDR2 FQGTGA. The CDR3 extends over 16 amino acids. J gave up 3 bases and V 1 base, and 5 bases lay outside the gene matches. The CDR3 sequence: CASSLKRLAGEETQYF. The CDR3 DNA follows: TGTGCCAGCAGCTTAAAGCGCCTAGCGGGAGAAGAGACCCAGTACTTC.

In the case of this clonotype: One junction end disagrees with the germline gene, perhaps due to a read error. This sequence joins TRBV10-3 and TRBJ2-5; 10 bases line up with TRBD2. The CDR3 covers 19 residues. Per germline, CDR1 ENHRY and CDR2 SYGVKD. The CDR3 loop is CPISLGLAVRLGYQETQYF. As DNA, the CDR3 is TGTCCCATCAGTCTTGGACTAGCGGTTCGATTGGGGTACCAAGAGACCCAGTACTTC.

The V and J genes are TRBV5-1 and TRBJ2-1, with TRBD2 matching over 7 bases. The J segment lost 4 bases and the V segment lost 4 bases, leaving 5 bases of the junction unmatched. CDR3 length: 14 residues. CDR1 and CDR2 from the germline V gene are SGHRS and YFSETQ. The CDR3 spells CASSLAELYNEQFF. CDR3 sequence (DNA): TGCGCCAGCAGCCTAGCGGAACTATACAATGAGCAGTTCTTC. Supplemented by reference TRBV5-1 and TRBJ2-1, the full variable domain reads KAGVTQTPRYLIKTRGQQVTLSCSPISGHRSVSWYQQTPGQGLQFLFEYFSETQRNKGNFPGRFSGRQFSNSRSEMNVSTLELGDSALYLCASSLAELYNEQFFGPGTRLTVL.

The chain links TRBV12-3 or TRBV12-4 to TRBJ2-5, with D perhaps being TRBD1 or TRBD2 (5 bases each). The CDR3 has 13 amino acids. Trimming shortened V by 6 bases and J by 11 bases, and 19 bases separated the two germline ends. The CDR3 loop is CASSLTSRAGQYF. CDR3 in DNA: TGTGCCAGCAGCCTTACCTCGAGGGCAGGGCAGTACTTC.

In its sample, this clonotype was seen a few times. The J gene is TRBJ2-7, the V gene TRBV7-9; possibly TRBD1 or TRBD2 for D (5 bases each). The CDR3 runs to 14 residues. V lost 3 bases to trimming and J lost 7 bases, with 16 bases between them. CDR1 and CDR2 (germline): SEHNR, FQNEAQ (reference sequence). This CDR3 reads CASSLTRGEGEQYF. CDR3 DNA sequence: TGTGCCAGCAGCTTGACCCGGGGTGAGGGGGAGCAGTACTTC.

V usage is TRBV11-2 and J usage is TRBJ2-3; D may be TRBD2 (6 bases). Germline V gene sequence: CDR1 SGHAT, CDR2 FQNNGV. This CDR3 is built from 16 residues. The germline V and J ends were trimmed by 5 bases and 6 bases, with 21 bases remaining between them. The CDR3 nucleotides read TGTGCCAGCAGCCTAGGTGTTTTCGTAGCGGATGATACGCAGTATTTT. Protein sequence: CASSLGVFVADDTQYF. The variable domain in full, completed from reference TRBV11-2 and TRBJ2-3, reads EAGVAQSPRYKIIEKRQSVAFWCNPISGHATLYWYQQILGQGPKLLIQFQNNGVVDDSQLPKDRFSAERLKGVDSTLKIQPAKLEDSAVYLCASSLGVFVADDTQYFGPGTRLTVL.